One sample yielded the 29 T cell receptor beta chains listed below, sequenced in a study of CD8 T cells in ankylosing spondylitis. TCRdb fed the 5' RACE reads into MiXCR, producing one record per CDR3 protein. The sample includes just over 350,000 distinct CDR3 sequences, approximately 22% of them seen just once. Specimen: blood, either unsorted or a sorted T cell fraction (not recorded which). Every receptor here comes from a male donor with ankylosing spondylitis or in good health (not recorded which).

This clonotype was found a few times. The chain recombines TRBV28 with TRBJ2-3, with 11 nucleotides matching TRBD2. Trimming cost V 6 bases and J 1 base; bases outside gene matches: 3. Germline CDR1 reads MDHEN; CDR2 reads SYDVKM. CDR3 length: 15 amino acids. The DNA for the CDR3 is TGTGCCAGCAGACTGACTAGCGGGGGCACAGATACGCAGTATTTT. This encodes CASRLTSGGTDTQYF.

The chain combines TRBV20-1 with TRBJ2-7, with a possible D match to TRBD1 (6 bases). The CDR3 consists of 15 residues. Germline V gene lookup returns CDR1 DFQATT and CDR2 SNEGSKA (reference sequence). Trimming took off 0 bases at V and 6 bases at J, with 18 bases between the two ends. As DNA, the CDR3 is TGCAGTGCTAGAGATCAGTTCGTCAAAGGGGGCGAGCAGTACTTC. It specifies CSARDQFVKGGEQYF.

The chain carries TRBV18 and TRBJ2-3; D is possibly TRBD2 (5 bases). The CDR3 length is 13 residues. Between the trimmed V and J ends, which lost 3 bases and 6 bases, there was a span of 10 bases. Germline loops: CDR1 KGHSH, CDR2 LQKENI. CDR3 amino acids: CASSPVDSDTQYF. The DNA of the CDR3 is TGTGCCAGCTCACCCGTGGACTCTGATACGCAGTATTTT.

This clonotype has just a few counts. The chain joins TRBV6-1 to TRBJ1-6; D may be TRBD1 (6 bases). CDR1 and CDR2 (germline): MNHNS, SASEGT. Deletions cut 8 bases from V and 4 bases from J, with 9 bases between. This CDR3 is 13 amino acids long. CDR3 in DNA: TGTGCCAGCGGGACAACTTATAATTCACCCCTCCACTTT. Encoded protein: CASGTTYNSPLHF.

The chain recombines TRBV12-3 or TRBV12-4 with TRBJ1-1; weak D call: TRBD1 (5 bases). The germline V and J ends were trimmed by 6 bases and 0 bases, with 8 bases remaining between them. The CDR3 length is 13 residues. As DNA, the CDR3 is TGTGCCAGCAGCTCCAGGGTGAACACTGAAGCTTTCTTT. Residues: CASSSRVNTEAFF.

This clonotype was recorded a few times. This chain links TRBV6-1 with TRBJ1-6; TRBD1 agrees at 7 bases. V trimming: 6 bases; J trimming: 8 bases; junction bases outside the gene matches: 4. Germline-derived CDR1 and CDR2 are MNHNS and SASEGT. The CDR3 totals 13 residues. CDR3 region: CASSADRDSPLHF. In DNA, the CDR3 is TGTGCCAGCAGCGCCGACAGGGATTCACCCCTCCACTTT.

The sample holds a few counts of this clonotype. CDR3 bases: TGTGCCAGCAGCGCCGGGGACAGTCGCTCCTACGAGCAGTACTTC. It encodes CASSAGDSRSYEQYF. The rearrangement joins TRBV9 to TRBJ2-7; 7 nucleotides match TRBD1. CDR1 and CDR2 from the germline V gene are SGDLS and YYNGEE. The CDR3 runs to 15 residues. V was clipped by 3 bases and J by 0 bases; unmatched bases: 6. Full variable domain (rest looked up from reference TRBV9 and TRBJ2-7): DSGVTQTPKHLITATGQRVTLRCSPRSGDLSVYWYQQSLDQGLQFLIQYYNGEERAKGNILERFSAQQFPDLHSELNLSSLELGDSALYFCASSAGDSRSYEQYFGPGTRLTVT.

The chain has TRBV9 and TRBJ2-3, with D unclear. The CDR3 runs to 14 residues. CDR1 SGDLS and CDR2 YYNGEE come from the germline V gene. The V and J ends lost 4 bases and 4 bases respectively, with 13 bases between them. For the CDR3, the DNA is TGTGCCAGCAGCCCGGAGCTCCCCCCAGATACGCAGTATTTT. This sequence encodes CASSPELPPDTQYF. Looking up the rest from reference TRBV9 and TRBJ2-3 gives the full variable domain: DSGVTQTPKHLITATGQRVTLRCSPRSGDLSVYWYQQSLDQGLQFLIQYYNGEERAKGNILERFSAQQFPDLHSELNLSSLELGDSALYFCASSPELPPDTQYFGPGTRLTVL.

This sequence joins TRBV5-1 and TRBJ2-1; the match to TRBD1 covers 7 bases. V was pared by 7 bases and J by 8 bases, with 9 bases of the junction left unmatched. This CDR3 region has 13 residues. The germline CDR1 and CDR2 sequences are SGHRS and YFSETQ. CDR3 nucleotide sequence: TGCGCCAGCGGGCCAGGGGGAGTCGATGAGCAGTTCTTC. Translated: CASGPGGVDEQFF.

Only a few counts were recorded for this clonotype. V and J are TRBV11-2 and TRBJ2-2; D is perhaps TRBD1 or TRBD2 (5 bases each). The CDR3 contains 12 residues. Germline assignment: CDR1 SGHAT and CDR2 FQNNGV. Between the trimmed V and J ends, which lost 7 bases and 6 bases, there was a span of 9 bases. DNA for the CDR3: TGTGCCAGCAACGAGGGGTCCGGGGAGCTGTTTTTT. Protein: CASNEGSGELFF.

A few counts support this clonotype. The chain has TRBV9 and TRBJ2-5; D perhaps matches TRBD1 (7 bases). The V gene's germline CDR1 is SGDLS and CDR2 YYNGEE. V was trimmed by 3 bases and J by 1 base, leaving 16 bases between them. This CDR3 spans 16 amino acids. This CDR3 is CASSGGAGGPQETQYF. The CDR3 DNA is TGTGCCAGCAGCGGAGGAGCAGGGGGGCCCCAAGAGACCCAGTACTTC. Complete variable domain (other parts from reference TRBV9 and TRBJ2-5): DSGVTQTPKHLITATGQRVTLRCSPRSGDLSVYWYQQSLDQGLQFLIQYYNGEERAKGNILERFSAQQFPDLHSELNLSSLELGDSALYFCASSGGAGGPQETQYFGPGTRLLVL.

The rearrangement joins TRBV6-1 to TRBJ2-2; 10 bases are shared with TRBD2. The germline V gene has CDR1 MNHNS and CDR2 SASEGT. Losses at the gene ends were 8 bases for V and 7 bases for J; bases not matched to a gene: 16. The CDR3 extends over 17 amino acids. The CDR3 loop reads CASRTTFSGGKIGELFF. For the CDR3, the DNA is TGTGCCAGCCGAACGACCTTTAGCGGGGGGAAAATCGGGGAGCTGTTTTTT.

This clonotype was observed a few times. The chain combines TRBV27 with TRBJ2-7; TRBD2 matches at 15 bases. Looked up from germline, CDR1 is MNHEY and CDR2 is SMNVEV (reference sequence). J was trimmed by 4 bases and V by 3 bases; bases with no gene match: 7. This CDR3 contains 17 residues. For the CDR3, the DNA is TGTGCCAGCAGTTTTCTGGGCGGGACTAGCGGGGGGTACGAGCAGTACTTC. Translation: CASSFLGGTSGGYEQYF.

There are a few counts of this clonotype. The CDR3 DNA reads TGCAGTGCTACCGAGCGGGGGTCGTCTGAGCAGTTCTTC. It is translated as CSATERGSSEQFF. This chain uses TRBV20-1 with TRBJ2-1, with TRBD2 matching 8 bases. Per germline, CDR1 DFQATT and CDR2 SNEGSKA (reference sequence). CDR3 length: 13 residues. Trimming took 4 bases from V and 9 from J; bases not matched to a gene: 8.

This clonotype was recorded at least ten times. This chain joins TRBV10-3 and TRBJ2-3; 7 bases match TRBD1. The germline V gene has CDR1 ENHRY and CDR2 SYGVKD. V lost 2 bases to trimming and J lost 5 bases; unmatched junction nucleotides: 16. There are 18 residues in the CDR3. The CDR3 bases are TGTGCCATCAGTGAGCCTTCCGACCTCGACAGGGAAGAAGATACGCAGTATTTT. Translating gives CAISEPSDLDREEDTQYF.

This clonotype was seen only a few times. This chain connects TRBV7-9 to TRBJ2-7; TRBD2 is a possible D gene (5 bases). Germline CDR1 reads SEHNR; CDR2 reads FQNEAQ (reference sequence). The germline V and J ends were trimmed by 5 bases and 7 bases, with 12 bases remaining between them. The CDR3 is 12 residues long. CDR3 amino acids: CASSPLGGEQYF. The CDR3 DNA is TGTGCCAGCAGCCCTCTTGGCGGGGAGCAGTACTTC.

V and J are TRBV4-1 and TRBJ2-2; D is unclear. V lost 3 bases, J lost 6 bases, and 11 bases lay in between. Germline loops: CDR1 MGHRA, CDR2 YSYEKL. The CDR3 contains 14 residues. This CDR3 reads CASSHSDGAGELFF. In nucleotides, the CDR3 is TGCGCCAGCAGCCACTCAGATGGCGCCGGGGAGCTGTTTTTT.

This clonotype turned up a few times. The genes are TRBV29-1 and TRBJ2-3; 9 bases match TRBD1. The CDR3 is made up of 15 amino acids. The germline CDR1 and CDR2 sequences are SQVTM and ANQGSEA. Trimming at V came to 6 bases and at J to 0 bases, leaving 7 bases not matched to a gene. This CDR3 is CSVSDRGGSTDTQYF. CDR3 sequence (DNA): TGCAGCGTCTCCGACAGGGGGGGAAGCACAGATACGCAGTATTTT.

This chain joins TRBV6-1 and TRBJ2-1, with a tentative D call TRBD2 (5 bases). The CDR3 spans 15 residues. Germline values: CDR1 MNHNS, CDR2 SASEGT. Trimming shortened V by 6 bases and J by 9 bases, and 21 bases separated the two germline ends. In nucleotides, the CDR3 is TGTGCCAGCAGCCCCGCGACTCGGGATTTCGGTGAGCAGTTCTTC. The encoded protein is CASSPATRDFGEQFF.

This chain joins TRBV3-1 and TRBJ2-3, with a tentative D call TRBD1 (6 bases). V was trimmed by 3 bases and J by 6 bases, leaving 19 bases between them. The CDR3 contains 16 residues. Germline CDR1 LGHDT, CDR2 YNNKEL (reference sequence). CDR3 sequence: CASSHNAAGVDDTQYF. The CDR3 region has the DNA TGTGCCAGCAGCCACAACGCGGCAGGGGTAGACGATACGCAGTATTTT.

This clonotype was observed a handful of times. The genes are TRBV30 and TRBJ2-3, with 8 bases fitting TRBD2. The V and J ends lost 4 bases and 0 bases, in that order; junction bases with no gene match: 6. The CDR3 runs 15 residues. CDR1 is GTSNPN and CDR2 is SVGIG in the germline V gene (reference sequence). CDR3 coding DNA: TGTGCCTGGACGGGGGGGCGGAGGAGCACAGATACGCAGTATTTT. It translates to CAWTGGRRSTDTQYF.

This clonotype came up a few times. The chain joins TRBV5-6 to TRBJ2-7, with D perhaps matching TRBD1 (6 bases). Trimming cost V 2 bases and J 9 bases, with 9 bases left between them. The CDR3 sequence is 11 residues long. CDR1 and CDR2 from the germline V gene are SGHDT and YYEEEE. The chain's CDR3 is CASSLGQRQYF. CDR3 sequence (DNA): TGTGCCAGCAGCTTAGGACAGAGGCAGTACTTC. Based on the CDR3 plus reference TRBV5-6 and TRBJ2-7, the full variable domain is DAGVTQSPTHLIKTRGQQVTLRCSPKSGHDTVSWYQQALGQGPQFIFQYYEEEERQRGNFPDRFSGHQFPNYSSELNVNALLLGDSALYLCASSLGQRQYFGPGTRLTVT.

This clonotype has more than one count but fewer than ten. The chain uses TRBV4-2 and TRBJ2-7; the match to TRBD2 covers 9 bases. Germline CDR1 reads LGHNA; CDR2 reads YNFKEQ. This CDR3 spans 15 amino acids. V shed 0 bases, J shed 2 bases, and the junction held 2 bases outside the gene matches. CDR3 loop: CASSQETSGTYEQYF. The DNA of the CDR3 is TGTGCCAGCAGCCAAGAGACTAGCGGAACCTACGAGCAGTACTTC.

The chain recombines TRBV5-1 with TRBJ2-3; no definite D call. Germline V gives CDR1 SGHRS, CDR2 YFSETQ. The CDR3 contains 16 residues. V lost 0 bases and J lost 5, with 16 bases in between. DNA of the CDR3: TGCGCCAGCAGCTTGGCCGCGTCAAATGTGCTAGATACGCAGTATTTT. Its translation: CASSLAASNVLDTQYF.

V usage is TRBV18 and J usage is TRBJ2-3, with D possibly being TRBD1 or TRBD2 (5 bases each). The CDR3 contains 18 residues. Between the trimmed V and J ends, which lost 3 bases and 2 bases, there was a span of 21 bases. Germline V CDR1 and CDR2: KGHSH, LQKENI. CDR3 coding DNA: TGTGCCAGCTCACCCGCGGGCCCGGGGCGGTTCCCCACAGATACGCAGTATTTT. This sequence encodes CASSPAGPGRFPTDTQYF.

The CDR3 DNA sequence: TGTGCCAGCAGTTACTCCGGTCTAGCGGGGGGCCAGGGTGAGCAGTTCTTC. Amino acid sequence: CASSYSGLAGGQGEQFF. V gene TRBV6-5 combines with J gene TRBJ2-1, with 11 nucleotides matching TRBD2. V gave up 0 bases and J gave up 9 bases; unmatched junction bases: 10. The CDR3 has 17 residues. Germline CDR1 MNHEY, CDR2 SVGAGI.

The chain employs TRBV6-5 and TRBJ2-6; no clear D. This CDR3 has 14 amino acids. Germline lookup yields CDR1 MNHEY and CDR2 SVGAGI. The V and J ends lost 4 bases and 4 bases respectively, with 8 bases between them. Here the CDR3 DNA reads TGTGCCAGCAGTTTCTCTACCGGGGCCAACGTCCTGACTTTC. This codes for CASSFSTGANVLTF.

This clonotype came up a few times. CDR3 nucleotides: TGTGCCAGTAGTCCTTGGACAGGGGACTTCTCTGGGGCCAACGTCCTGACTTTC. It translates to CASSPWTGDFSGANVLTF. The gene calls are TRBV19 and TRBJ2-6; the match to TRBD1 covers 9 bases. Germline V CDR1 and CDR2: LNHDA, SQIVND (reference sequence). This CDR3 has 18 residues. The V gene end was trimmed by 5 bases and the J gene end by 0 bases; junction bases not matched to a gene: 8.

This sequence joins TRBV7-7 and TRBJ2-2, with no clear D. The CDR3 covers 17 residues. V was cut by 1 base and J by 4 bases, with 16 bases left in between. From germline, CDR1 is SSHAT and CDR2 FNYEAQ (reference sequence). CDR3 sequence: CASSLGVRSNPTGELFF. The CDR3 coding sequence is TGTGCCAGCAGCTTAGGTGTTCGGTCTAATCCCACCGGGGAGCTGTTTTTT. The full variable domain, completed using reference TRBV7-7 and TRBJ2-2, is GAGVSQSPRYKVTKRGQDVTLRCDPISSHATLYWYQQALGQGPEFLTYFNYEAQPDKSGLPSDRFSAERPEGSISTLTIQRTEQRDSAMYRCASSLGVRSNPTGELFFGEGSRLTVL.